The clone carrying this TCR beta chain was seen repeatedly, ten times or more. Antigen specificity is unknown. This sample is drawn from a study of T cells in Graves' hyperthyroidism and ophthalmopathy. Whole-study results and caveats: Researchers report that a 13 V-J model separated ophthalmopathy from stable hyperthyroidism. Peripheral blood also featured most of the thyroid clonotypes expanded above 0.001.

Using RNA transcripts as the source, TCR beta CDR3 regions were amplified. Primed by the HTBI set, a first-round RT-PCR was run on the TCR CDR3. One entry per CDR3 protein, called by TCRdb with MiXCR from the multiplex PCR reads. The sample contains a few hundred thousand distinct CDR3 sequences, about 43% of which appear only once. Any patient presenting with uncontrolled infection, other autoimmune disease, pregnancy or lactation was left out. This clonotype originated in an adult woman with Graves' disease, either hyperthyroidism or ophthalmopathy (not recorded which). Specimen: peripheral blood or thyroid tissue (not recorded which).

CDR3 loop: CASSETGTGNSPLHF. CDR3 nucleotide sequence: TGTGCCAGCAGTGAGACCGGGACAGGAAATTCACCCCTCCACTTT. J is TRBJ1-6 and V is TRBV2; 8 positions agree with TRBD1. After removal of 3 bases from V and 7 bases from J, the junction contained 5 bases not matched to a gene. The CDR3 is 15 amino acids. Germline assignment: CDR1 SNHLY and CDR2 FYNNEI.